Shown below are 7 T cell receptor beta chains from a single sample sequenced in a study of T cells in Graves' hyperthyroidism and ophthalmopathy. Regions amplified from RNA transcripts were the TCR beta CDR3 regions. Initially, a first-round RT-PCR of the TCR CDR3 employed the HTBI primer set. TCRdb redid the calling of the multiplex PCR reads with MiXCR, one entry per CDR3 protein. This table has approximately 250,000 distinct CDR3 sequences, about 24% appearing once. Sequenced material: blood. The receptors here all came from a woman aged 40 to 50 with Graves' ophthalmopathy.

The CDR3 spells CASVESGGGRSFGYTF. In nucleotides, the CDR3 is TGTGCCAGCGTGGAATCCGGGGGGGGAAGAAGCTTCGGCTACACCTTC. The rearrangement joins TRBV6-1 to TRBJ1-2, with D maybe TRBD1 (5 bases). CDR3 size: 16 residues. The germline gives CDR1 MNHNS, CDR2 SASEGT. V gave up 8 bases and J gave up 8 bases, with 27 bases separating them.

This clonotype was counted ten times or more. This sequence joins TRBV20-1 and TRBJ1-5; D unresolved. The CDR3 has 14 residues. The germline V gene encodes CDR1 DFQATT and CDR2 SNEGSKA (reference sequence). This CDR3 is CRVLNTGEVQPQHF. As DNA, the CDR3 is TGCAGGGTTTTGAACACCGGGGAGGTTCAGCCCCAGCATTTT.

A remark on this clonotype: An end of the junction does not agree with germline; a read error may underlie this. The chain has TRBV10-3 and TRBJ1-1, with D possibly being TRBD1 (5 bases). The CDR3 is 15 residues long. Germline CDR1 is ENHRY and CDR2 is SYGVKD. The CDR3 nucleotides are TGTGCCATCAGTCTTTCCGTGACAGAGAACACTGAAGCTTCCTTT. This gives the protein CAISLSVTENTEASF.

There are many counts of this clonotype. The CDR3 sequence: CASSPLTGSRETQYF. The CDR3, as DNA: TGTGCCAGCAGCCCCCTTACTGGGAGTCGGGAGACCCAGTACTTC. The chain carries TRBV27 and TRBJ2-5, with D possibly TRBD2 on 5 matching bases. The V end was cut by 6 bases, the J end by 5 bases, with 19 bases between. Germline CDR1 is MNHEY and CDR2 is SMNVEV (reference sequence). There are 15 residues in the CDR3.

At least ten counts were recorded for this clonotype. The CDR3: CAWGNRGLGGYTF. For the CDR3, the DNA is TGTGCCTGGGGGAACAGGGGGCTGGGCGGCTACACCTTC. The chain has TRBV30 and TRBJ1-2; 9 nucleotides line up with TRBD1. Trimming took 5 bases from V and 8 from J; bases not matched to a gene: 9. CDR1 and CDR2 from the germline V gene are GTSNPN and SVGIG (reference sequence). The CDR3 sequence is 13 residues long.

The sample holds many counts of this clonotype. The V call is TRBV7-3, the J call TRBJ2-2; possibly TRBD2 for D (5 bases). Germline assignment: CDR1 SGHTA and CDR2 FQGTGA. The CDR3 spans 15 residues. V was cut by 1 base and J by 1 base, with 7 bases left in between. The chain's CDR3 is CASSLMAGNTGELFF. DNA of the CDR3: TGTGCCAGCAGCTTAATGGCGGGGAACACCGGGGAGCTGTTTTTT.

On this clonotype: Likely a read error: the CDR3 ends without its conserved phenylalanine or tryptophan. The chain uses TRBV28 and TRBJ2-5; D gene ambiguous. Trimming pared 3 bases from V and 3 bases from J, leaving 23 bases between. Germline CDR1 and CDR2: MDHEN and SYDVKM. CDR3 length equals 18 residues. The CDR3 nucleotides read TGTGCCAGCAGTTTTCGGGTTTTGCACATGCGGACGGAAGAGACCCAGTACCTC. Translation: CASSFRVLHMRTEETQYL.